The sample holds a few counts of the clone carrying this T cell receptor beta chain. This entry is derived from a study of blood T cell repertoires in COVID-19. Study as a whole: In each case, the material was cDNA or gDNA derived from T cells, B-cell-depleted T cells, or PBMCs.

V was clipped by 3 bases and J by 3 bases, with 12 bases between them. Germline V gene data show CDR1 as DFQATT and CDR2 as SNEGSKA (reference sequence). The CDR3 totals 13 residues. TCRdb's copy holds only in-frame clones and misses some; the assay was immunoSEQ multiplex PCR. The table has over 30,000 clones, roughly 88% seen once. V gene TRBV20-1 combines with J gene TRBJ2-7; D is undetermined. Sequences were obtained from peripheral blood. This receptor was identified in a man in his sixties or seventies with acute or convalescent COVID-19. Here the CDR3 reads CSASSLVDYEQYF. The CDR3 nucleotides are TGCAGTGCTAGTAGCCTAGTTGACTACGAGCAGTACTTC.